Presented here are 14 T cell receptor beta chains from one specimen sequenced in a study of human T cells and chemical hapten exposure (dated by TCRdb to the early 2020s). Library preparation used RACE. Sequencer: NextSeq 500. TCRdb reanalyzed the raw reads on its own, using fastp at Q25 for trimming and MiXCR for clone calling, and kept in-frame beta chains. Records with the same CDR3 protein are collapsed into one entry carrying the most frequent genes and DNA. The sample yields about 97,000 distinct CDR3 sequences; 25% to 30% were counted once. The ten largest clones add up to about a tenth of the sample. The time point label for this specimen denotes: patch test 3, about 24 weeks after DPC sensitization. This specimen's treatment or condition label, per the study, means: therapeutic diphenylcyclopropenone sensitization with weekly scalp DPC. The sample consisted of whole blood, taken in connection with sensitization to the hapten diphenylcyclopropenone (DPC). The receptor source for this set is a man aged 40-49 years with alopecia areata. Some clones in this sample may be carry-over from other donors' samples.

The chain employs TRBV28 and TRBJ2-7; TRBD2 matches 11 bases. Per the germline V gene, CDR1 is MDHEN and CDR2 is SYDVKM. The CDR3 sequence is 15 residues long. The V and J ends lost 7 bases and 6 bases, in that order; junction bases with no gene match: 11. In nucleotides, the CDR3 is TGTGCCAGCACTATCGGGGCTAGCGGGAGGATCGAGCAGTACTTC. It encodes CASTIGASGRIEQYF.

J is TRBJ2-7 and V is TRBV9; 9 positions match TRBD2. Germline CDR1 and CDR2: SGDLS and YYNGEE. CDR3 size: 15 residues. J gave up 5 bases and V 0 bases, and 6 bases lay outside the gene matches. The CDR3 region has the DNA TGTGCCAGCAGCGTAGGCCTAGCGGGATCCCACGAGCAGTACTTC. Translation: CASSVGLAGSHEQYF.

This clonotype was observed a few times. CDR3 DNA sequence: TGTGCCAGCAGCTTACGCGGGAGGGCCGTAGATACGCAGTATTTT. It encodes CASSLRGRAVDTQYF. The chain uses TRBV11-2 and TRBJ2-3; 9 bases are a match to TRBD2. Germline V lookup: CDR1 SGHAT, CDR2 FQNNGV. The CDR3 contains 15 residues. With V trimmed by 2 bases and J by 5 bases, 5 bases remained unmatched.

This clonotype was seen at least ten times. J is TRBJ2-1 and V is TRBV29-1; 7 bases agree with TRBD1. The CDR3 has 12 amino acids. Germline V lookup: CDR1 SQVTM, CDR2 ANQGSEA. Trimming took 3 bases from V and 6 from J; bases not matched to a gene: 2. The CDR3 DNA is TGCAGCGTTGAGGGACAGAGCAATGAGCAGTTCTTC. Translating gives CSVEGQSNEQFF.

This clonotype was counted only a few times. The CDR3 DNA reads TGTGCCAGCAGCGGAGTTGCGCAGGGGATTTCCGGGGAGCTGTTTTTT. Protein sequence: CASSGVAQGISGELFF. This chain joins TRBV7-9 and TRBJ2-2; perhaps TRBD1 as D (6 bases). The CDR3 totals 16 residues. From germline, CDR1 is SEHNR and CDR2 FQNEAQ (reference sequence). V lost 5 bases and J lost 6, with 19 bases in between.

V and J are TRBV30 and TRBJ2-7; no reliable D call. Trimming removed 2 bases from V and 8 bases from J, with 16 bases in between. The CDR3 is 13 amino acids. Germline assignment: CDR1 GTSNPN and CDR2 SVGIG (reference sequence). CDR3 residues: CAWSRPGRTKQYF. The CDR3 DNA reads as TGTGCCTGGAGTCGTCCTGGGCGGACGAAGCAGTACTTC.

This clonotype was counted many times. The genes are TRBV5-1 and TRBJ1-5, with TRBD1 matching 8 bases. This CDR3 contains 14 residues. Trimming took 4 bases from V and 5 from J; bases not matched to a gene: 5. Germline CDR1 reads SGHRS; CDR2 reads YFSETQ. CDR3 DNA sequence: TGCGCCAGCAGCGTAGGACAGGGCGATCAGCCCCAGCATTTT. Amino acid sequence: CASSVGQGDQPQHF.

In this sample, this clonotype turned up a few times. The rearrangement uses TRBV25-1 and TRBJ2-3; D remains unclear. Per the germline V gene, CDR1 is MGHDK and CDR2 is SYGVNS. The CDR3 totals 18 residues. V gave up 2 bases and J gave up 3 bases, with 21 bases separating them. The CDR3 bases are TGTGCCAGCAGTGAAAGGCAGCCGGCCTCTTCATCTACAGATACGCAGTATTTT. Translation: CASSERQPASSSTDTQYF.

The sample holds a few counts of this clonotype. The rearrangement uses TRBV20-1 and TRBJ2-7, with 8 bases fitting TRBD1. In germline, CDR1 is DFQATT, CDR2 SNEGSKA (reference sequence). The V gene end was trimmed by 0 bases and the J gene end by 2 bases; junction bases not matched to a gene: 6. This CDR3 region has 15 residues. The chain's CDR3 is CSARDQQGVAYEQYF. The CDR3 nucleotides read TGCAGTGCTAGAGATCAACAGGGGGTTGCCTACGAGCAGTACTTC.

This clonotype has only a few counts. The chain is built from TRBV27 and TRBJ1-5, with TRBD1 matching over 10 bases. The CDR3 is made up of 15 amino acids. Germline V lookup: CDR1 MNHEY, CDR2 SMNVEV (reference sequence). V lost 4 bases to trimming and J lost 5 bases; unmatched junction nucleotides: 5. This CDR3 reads CASSSGQGVYQPQHF. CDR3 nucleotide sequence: TGTGCCAGCAGTTCCGGACAGGGGGTGTATCAGCCCCAGCATTTT.

CDR3 protein: CASSLSDSYEQYF. Written as DNA, the CDR3 is TGTGCCAGCAGTTTATCGGACAGTTACGAGCAGTACTTC. The chain combines TRBV12-3 or TRBV12-4 with TRBJ2-7, with a possible D match to TRBD1 (6 bases). Between the trimmed V and J ends, which lost 2 bases and 4 bases, there was a span of 9 bases. CDR3 size: 13 residues.

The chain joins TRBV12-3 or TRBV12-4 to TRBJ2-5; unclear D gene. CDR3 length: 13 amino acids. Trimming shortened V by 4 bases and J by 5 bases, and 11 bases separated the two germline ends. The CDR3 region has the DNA TGTGCCAGCAGTTCGGGCAGGTGGGAGACCCAGTACTTC. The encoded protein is CASSSGRWETQYF.

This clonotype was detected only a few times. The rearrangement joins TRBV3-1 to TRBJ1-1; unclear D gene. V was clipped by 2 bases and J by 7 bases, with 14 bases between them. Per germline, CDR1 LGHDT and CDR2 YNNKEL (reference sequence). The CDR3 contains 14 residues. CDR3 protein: CASSQRVNRVEAFF. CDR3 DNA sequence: TGTGCCAGCAGCCAACGGGTGAATCGGGTTGAAGCTTTCTTT.

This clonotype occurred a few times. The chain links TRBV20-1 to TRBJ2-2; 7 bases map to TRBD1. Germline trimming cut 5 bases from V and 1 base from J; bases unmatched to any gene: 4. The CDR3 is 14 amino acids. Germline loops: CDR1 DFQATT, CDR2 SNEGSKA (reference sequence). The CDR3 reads CSAPRTGNTGELFF. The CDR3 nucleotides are TGCAGTGCTCCCCGGACAGGGAACACCGGGGAGCTGTTTTTT.